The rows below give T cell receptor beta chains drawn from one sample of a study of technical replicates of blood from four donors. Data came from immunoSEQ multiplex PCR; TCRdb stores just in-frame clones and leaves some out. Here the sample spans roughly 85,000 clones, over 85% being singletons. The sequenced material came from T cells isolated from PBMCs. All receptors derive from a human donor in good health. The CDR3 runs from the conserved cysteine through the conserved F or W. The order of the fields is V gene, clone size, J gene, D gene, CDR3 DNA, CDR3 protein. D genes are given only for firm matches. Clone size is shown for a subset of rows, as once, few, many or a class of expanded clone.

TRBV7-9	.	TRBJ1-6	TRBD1	TGTGCCAGCAGTTTGACAGGGGATTCACCCCTCCACTTT	CASSLTGDSPLHF
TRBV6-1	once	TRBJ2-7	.	TGTGCCAGCAGACCTCAGGGGAGTATCTACGAGCAGTACTTC	CASRPQGSIYEQYF
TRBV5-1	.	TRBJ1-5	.	TGCGCCAGCAGCTTGGATCCACAGGGTAGCAATCAGCCCCAGCATTTT	CASSLDPQGSNQPQHF
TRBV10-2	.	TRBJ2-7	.	TGCGCCAGCAACCCGACTGGGTTTCCCTACGAGCAGTACTTC	CASNPTGFPYEQYF
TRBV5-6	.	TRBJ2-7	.	TGTGCCAGCAGCTTGAGGGGGGGCTCGACAGGGGAACTGTACTACGAGCAGTACTTC	CASSLRGGSTGELYYEQYF
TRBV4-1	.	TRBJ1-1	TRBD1	TGCGCCAGCAGCCAAGAAGGGGGCAGTGGCACTGAAGCTTTCTTT	CASSQEGGSGTEAFF
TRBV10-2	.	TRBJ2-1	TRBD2	TGCGCCAGCGTGCCTAGCGGGGGATGGGAGCAGTTCTTC	CASVPSGGWEQFF
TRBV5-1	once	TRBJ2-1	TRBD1	TGCGCCAGCACCCTTCCGGGACAGGGGGCCACTGAGCAGTTCTTC	CASTLPGQGATEQFF
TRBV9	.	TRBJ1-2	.	TGTGCCAGCAGCCCAGGGACATATAACTATGGCTACACCTTC	CASSPGTYNYGYTF
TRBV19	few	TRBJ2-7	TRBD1	TGTGCCAGTAGTGATCATCCGGGACAGGTCTACGAGCAGTACTTC	CASSDHPGQVYEQYF
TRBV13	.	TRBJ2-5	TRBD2	TGTGCCAGCAGCACTCCCGGACTAGAGGAGACCCAGTACTTC	CASSTPGLEETQYF
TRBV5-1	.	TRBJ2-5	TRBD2	TGCGCCAGCAGCTTCTTTAGGACTAGCGAAGAGACCCAGTACTTC	CASSFFRTSEETQYF
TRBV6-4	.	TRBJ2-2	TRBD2	TGTGCCAGCAGTGACATGACTAGCGCGTCGGGCGGGGAGCTGTTTTTT	CASSDMTSASGGELFF
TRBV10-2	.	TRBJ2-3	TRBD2	TGCGCCAGCAGTGAGTCGATACTAGCGGGAGTAGCTAGCACAGATACGCAGTATTTT	CASSESILAGVASTDTQYF
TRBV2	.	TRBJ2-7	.	TGTGCCAGCAGTGGGTTAGCGGTTACCTACGAGCAGTACTTC	CASSGLAVTYEQYF
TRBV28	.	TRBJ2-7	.	TGTGCCAGCAGTTTAGCCGTAAGAGTCAAGCAGTACTTC	CASSLAVRVKQYF
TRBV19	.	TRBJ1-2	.	TGTGCCAGTAGTATTGGGGGAGGGAGCCCTAACTATGGCTACACCTTC	CASSIGGGSPNYGYTF
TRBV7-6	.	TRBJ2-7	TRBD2	TGTGCCAGCAGCCCTTGGACTAGCGGGAGCAACTACGAGCAGTACTTC	CASSPWTSGSNYEQYF
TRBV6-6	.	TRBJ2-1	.	TGTGCCAGCAGTTCGCCCGAACGCGATGAGCAGTTCTTC	CASSSPERDEQFF
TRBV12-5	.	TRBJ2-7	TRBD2	TGTGCTAGTGGTTTGGTACTTGCGGGGGGGATACTCTCCTACGAGCAGTACTTC	CASGLVLAGGILSYEQYF
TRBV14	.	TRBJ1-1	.	TGTGCCAGCAGCCAATATGCTGAAGCTTTCTTT	CASSQYAEAFF
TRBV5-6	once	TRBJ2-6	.	TGTGCCAGCAGCTTCCCGGAGGGAAGGTTCTCTGGGGCCAACGTCCTGACTTTC	CASSFPEGRFSGANVLTF
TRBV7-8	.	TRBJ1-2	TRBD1	TGTGCCAGCAGCTTAGCGACAGGGTTTCCTCATGGCTACACCTTC	CASSLATGFPHGYTF
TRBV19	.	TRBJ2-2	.	TGTGCCAGTAGTATTTTCCAGGGAAACACCGGGGAGCTGTTTTTT	CASSIFQGNTGELFF
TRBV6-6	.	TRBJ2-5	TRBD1	TGTGCCAGCAGTTTTATGGACAGGCCCACCATAGAGACCCAGTACTTC	CASSFMDRPTIETQYF
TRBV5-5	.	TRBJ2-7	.	TGTGCCAGCAGCTCTCCCGGGAGCTCCTACGAGCAGTACTTC	CASSSPGSSYEQYF
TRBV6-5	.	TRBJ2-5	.	TGTGCCAGCAGTTTGACAATCGTACAAGAGACCCAGTACTTC	CASSLTIVQETQYF
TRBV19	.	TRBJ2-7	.	TGTGCCAGCGGACAGTCAAACCATTACGAGCAGTACTTC	CASGQSNHYEQYF